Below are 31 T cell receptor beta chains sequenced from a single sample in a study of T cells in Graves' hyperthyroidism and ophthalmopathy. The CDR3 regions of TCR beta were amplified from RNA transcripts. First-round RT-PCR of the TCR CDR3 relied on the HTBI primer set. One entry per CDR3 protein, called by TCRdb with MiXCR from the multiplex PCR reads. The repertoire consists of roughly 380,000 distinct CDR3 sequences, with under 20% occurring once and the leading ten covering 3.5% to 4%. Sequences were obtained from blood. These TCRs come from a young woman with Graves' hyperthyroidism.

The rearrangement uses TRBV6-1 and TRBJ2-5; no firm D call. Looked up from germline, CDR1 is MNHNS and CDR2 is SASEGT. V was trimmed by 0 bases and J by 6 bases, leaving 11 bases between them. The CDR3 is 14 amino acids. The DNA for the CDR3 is TGTGCCAGCAGTGAAGCGCCGGACGTAAAGACCCAGTACTTC. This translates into CASSEAPDVKTQYF.

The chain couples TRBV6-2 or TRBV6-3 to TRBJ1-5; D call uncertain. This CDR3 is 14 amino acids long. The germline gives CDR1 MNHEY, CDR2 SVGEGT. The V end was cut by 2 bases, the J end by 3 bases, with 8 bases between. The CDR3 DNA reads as TGTGCCAGCAGTTACGTGCAGGACAATCAGCCCCAGCATTTT. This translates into CASSYVQDNQPQHF.

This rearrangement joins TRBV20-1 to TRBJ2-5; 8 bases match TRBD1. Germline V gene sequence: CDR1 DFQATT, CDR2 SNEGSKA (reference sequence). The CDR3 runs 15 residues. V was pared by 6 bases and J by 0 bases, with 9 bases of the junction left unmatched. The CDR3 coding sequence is TGCAGTGCGAAAGCCGACAGGGGATACCAAGAGACCCAGTACTTC. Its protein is CSAKADRGYQETQYF.

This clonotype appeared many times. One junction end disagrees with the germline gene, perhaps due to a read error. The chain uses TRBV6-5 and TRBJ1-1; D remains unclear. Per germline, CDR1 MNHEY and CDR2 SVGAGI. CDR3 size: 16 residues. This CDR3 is CAGSYSPLRRDTEAFF. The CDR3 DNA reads TGTGCCGGCAGTTACTCGCCGCTCCGGCGGGACACTGAAGCTTTCTTT.

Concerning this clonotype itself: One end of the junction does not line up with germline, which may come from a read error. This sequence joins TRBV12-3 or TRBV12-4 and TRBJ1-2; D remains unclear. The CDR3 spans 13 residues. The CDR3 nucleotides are TGTGTCAGCAGTTTTTCGGCCCGGGCGGGCTACACCTTC. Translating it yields CVSSFSARAGYTF.

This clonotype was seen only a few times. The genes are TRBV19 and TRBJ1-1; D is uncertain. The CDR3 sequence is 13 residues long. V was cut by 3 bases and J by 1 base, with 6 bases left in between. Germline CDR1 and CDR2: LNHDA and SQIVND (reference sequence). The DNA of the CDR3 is TGTGCCAGTAGTATTTCTGGGAACACTGAAGCTTTCTTT. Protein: CASSISGNTEAFF.

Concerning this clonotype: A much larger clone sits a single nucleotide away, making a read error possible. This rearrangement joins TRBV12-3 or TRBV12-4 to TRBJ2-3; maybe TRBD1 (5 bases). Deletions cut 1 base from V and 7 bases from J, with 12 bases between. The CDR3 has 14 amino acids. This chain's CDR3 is CASSLGQGTYTQYF. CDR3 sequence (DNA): TGTGCCAGCAGTTTAGGTCAGGGTACCTATACGCAGTATTTT.

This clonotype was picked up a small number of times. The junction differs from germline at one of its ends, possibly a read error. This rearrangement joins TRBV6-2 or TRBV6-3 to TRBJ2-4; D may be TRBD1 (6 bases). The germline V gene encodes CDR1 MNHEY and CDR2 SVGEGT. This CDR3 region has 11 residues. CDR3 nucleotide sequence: TGTGCCAGCAAATCCGGGGACATTAAGTACTTC. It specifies CASKSGDIKYF.

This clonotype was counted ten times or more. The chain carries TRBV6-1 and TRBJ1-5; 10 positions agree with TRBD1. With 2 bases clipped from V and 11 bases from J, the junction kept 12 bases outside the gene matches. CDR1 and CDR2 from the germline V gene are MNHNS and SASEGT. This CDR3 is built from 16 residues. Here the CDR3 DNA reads TGTGCCAGCAGTGAACTCCCGGGACAGGGGCCCCTGACCCAGCATTTT. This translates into CASSELPGQGPLTQHF.

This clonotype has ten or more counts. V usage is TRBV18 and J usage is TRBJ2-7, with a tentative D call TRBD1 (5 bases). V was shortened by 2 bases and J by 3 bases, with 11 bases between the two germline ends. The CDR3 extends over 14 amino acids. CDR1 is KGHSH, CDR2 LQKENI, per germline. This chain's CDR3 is CASSPGAQVYEQYF. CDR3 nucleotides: TGTGCCAGCTCACCAGGGGCGCAGGTCTACGAGCAGTACTTC.

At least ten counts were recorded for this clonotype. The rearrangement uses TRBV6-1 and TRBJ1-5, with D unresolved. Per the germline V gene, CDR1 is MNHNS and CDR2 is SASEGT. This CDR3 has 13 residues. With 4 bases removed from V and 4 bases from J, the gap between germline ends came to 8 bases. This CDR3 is CASSVRDNQPQHF. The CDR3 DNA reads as TGTGCCAGCAGTGTGAGGGATAATCAGCCCCAGCATTTT.

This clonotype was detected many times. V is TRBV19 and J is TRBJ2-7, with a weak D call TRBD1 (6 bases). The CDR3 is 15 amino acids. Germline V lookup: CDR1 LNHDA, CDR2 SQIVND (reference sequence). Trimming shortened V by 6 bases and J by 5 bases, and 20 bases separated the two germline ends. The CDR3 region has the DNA TGTGCCAGTAGAGCAATAATGCAGGGGCGCGACGAGCAGTACTTC. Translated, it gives CASRAIMQGRDEQYF. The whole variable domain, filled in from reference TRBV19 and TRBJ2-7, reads DGGITQSPKYLFRKEGQNVTLSCEQNLNHDAMYWYRQDPGQGLRLIYYSQIVNDFQKGDIAEGYSVSREKKESFPLTVTSAQKNPTAFYLCASRAIMQGRDEQYFGPGTRLTVT.

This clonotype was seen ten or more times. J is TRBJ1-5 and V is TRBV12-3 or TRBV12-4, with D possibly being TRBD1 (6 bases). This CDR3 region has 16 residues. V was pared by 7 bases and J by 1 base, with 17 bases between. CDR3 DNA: TGTGCCAGCACCAGGACGGGACACGCGAGCAATCAGCCCCAGCATTTT. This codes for CASTRTGHASNQPQHF.

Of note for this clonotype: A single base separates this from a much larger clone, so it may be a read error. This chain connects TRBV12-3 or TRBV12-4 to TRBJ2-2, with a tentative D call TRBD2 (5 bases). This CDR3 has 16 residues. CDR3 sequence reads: CASSLRLTPRTGELCF. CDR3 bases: TGTGCCAGCAGTCTTCGACTGACTCCCCGTACCGGGGAGCTGTGTTTT.

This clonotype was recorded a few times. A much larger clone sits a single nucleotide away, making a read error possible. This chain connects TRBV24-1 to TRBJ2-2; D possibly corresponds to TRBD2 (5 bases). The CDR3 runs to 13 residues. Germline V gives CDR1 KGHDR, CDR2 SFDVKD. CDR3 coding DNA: TGTGCCACCAGTGATTTGGGTGACGGGGAGCTGTGTTTT. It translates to CATSDLGDGELCF.

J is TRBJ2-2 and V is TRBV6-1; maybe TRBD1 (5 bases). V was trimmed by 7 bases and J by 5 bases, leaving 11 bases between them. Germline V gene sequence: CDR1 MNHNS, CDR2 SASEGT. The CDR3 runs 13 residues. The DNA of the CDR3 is TGTGCCAGCAAGGGGTATGGGACCGGGGAGCTGTTTTTT. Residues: CASKGYGTGELFF.

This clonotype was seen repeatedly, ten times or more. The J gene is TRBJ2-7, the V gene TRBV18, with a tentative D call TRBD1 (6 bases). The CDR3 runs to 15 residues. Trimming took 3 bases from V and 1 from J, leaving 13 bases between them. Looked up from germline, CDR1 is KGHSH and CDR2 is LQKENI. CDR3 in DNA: TGTGCCAGCTCACCGCGACAGGCCCTATCCTACGAGCAGTACTTC. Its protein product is CASSPRQALSYEQYF.

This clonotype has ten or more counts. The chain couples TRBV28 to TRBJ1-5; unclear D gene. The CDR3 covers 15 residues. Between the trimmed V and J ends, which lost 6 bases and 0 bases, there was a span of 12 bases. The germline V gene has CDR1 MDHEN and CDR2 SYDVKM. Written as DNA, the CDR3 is TGTGCCAGCAGGGGCGTGAGCCTTAGCAATCAGCCCCAGCATTTT. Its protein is CASRGVSLSNQPQHF. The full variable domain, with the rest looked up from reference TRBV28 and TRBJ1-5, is DVKVTQSSRYLVKRTGEKVFLECVQDMDHENMFWYRQDPGLGLRLIYFSYDVKMKEKGDIPEGYSVSREKKERFSLILESASTNQTSMYLCASRGVSLSNQPQHFGDGTRLSIL.

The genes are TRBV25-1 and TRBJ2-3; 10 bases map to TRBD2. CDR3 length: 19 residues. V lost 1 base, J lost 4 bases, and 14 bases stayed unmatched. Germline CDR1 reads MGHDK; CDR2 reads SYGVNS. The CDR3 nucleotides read TGTGCCAGCAGTGAATCCCATGGGGGAGCGGGAGGGCCGGCAGATACGCAGTATTTT. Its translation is CASSESHGGAGGPADTQYF.

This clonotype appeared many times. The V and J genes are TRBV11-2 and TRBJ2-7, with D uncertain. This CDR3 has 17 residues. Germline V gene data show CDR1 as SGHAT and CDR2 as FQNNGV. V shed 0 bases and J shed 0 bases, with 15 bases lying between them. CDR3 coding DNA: TGTGCCAGCAGCTTAGAGGGCCCCGGTAGCCCCTCCTACGAGCAGTACTTC. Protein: CASSLEGPGSPSYEQYF.

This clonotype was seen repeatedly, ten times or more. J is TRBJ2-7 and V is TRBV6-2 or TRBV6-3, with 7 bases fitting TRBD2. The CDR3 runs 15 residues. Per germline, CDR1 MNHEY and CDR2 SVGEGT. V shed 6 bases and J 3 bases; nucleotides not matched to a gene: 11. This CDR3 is CASRSAGTTYYEQYF. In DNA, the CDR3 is TGTGCCAGCAGGTCGGCTGGGACTACTTACTACGAGCAGTACTTC.

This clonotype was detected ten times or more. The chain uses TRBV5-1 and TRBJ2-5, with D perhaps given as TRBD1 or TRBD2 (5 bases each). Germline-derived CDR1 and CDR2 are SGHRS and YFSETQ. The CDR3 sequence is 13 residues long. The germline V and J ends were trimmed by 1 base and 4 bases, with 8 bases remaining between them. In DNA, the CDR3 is TGCGCCAGCAGCTTGTTCGGGACAGAGACCCAGTACTTC. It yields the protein CASSLFGTETQYF.

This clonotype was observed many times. CDR3 sequence: CSARSLGGETQYF. In DNA, the CDR3 is TGCAGTGCTAGGTCGCTAGGGGGGGAGACCCAGTACTTC. The V gene is TRBV20-1, the J gene TRBJ2-5; D is possibly TRBD1 or TRBD2 (6 bases each). The CDR3 sequence is 13 residues long. The germline V and J ends were trimmed by 3 bases and 5 bases, with 13 bases remaining between them. Germline values: CDR1 DFQATT, CDR2 SNEGSKA (reference sequence).

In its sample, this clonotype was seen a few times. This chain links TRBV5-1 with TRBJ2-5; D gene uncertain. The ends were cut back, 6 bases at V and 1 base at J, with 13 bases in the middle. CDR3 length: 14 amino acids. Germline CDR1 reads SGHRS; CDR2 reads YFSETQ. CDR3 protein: CASKNRPSQETQYF. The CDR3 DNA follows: TGCGCCAGCAAAAACCGACCGTCCCAAGAGACCCAGTACTTC.

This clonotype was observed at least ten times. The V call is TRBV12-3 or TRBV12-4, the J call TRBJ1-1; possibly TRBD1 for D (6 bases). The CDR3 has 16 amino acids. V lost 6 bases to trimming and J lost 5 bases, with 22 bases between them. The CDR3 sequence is CASRPAPGRGRTEAFF. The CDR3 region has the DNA TGTGCCAGCAGACCCGCCCCCGGCAGGGGACGAACTGAAGCTTTCTTT.

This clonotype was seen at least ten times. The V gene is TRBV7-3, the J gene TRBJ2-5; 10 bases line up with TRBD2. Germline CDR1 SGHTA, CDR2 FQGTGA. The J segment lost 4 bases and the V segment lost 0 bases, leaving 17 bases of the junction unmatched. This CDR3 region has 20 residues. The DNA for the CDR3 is TGTGCCAGCAGCTTAACGTGGATGTTGGATATGATAGCGGGGGGAGAGACCCAGTACTTC. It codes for CASSLTWMLDMIAGGETQYF.

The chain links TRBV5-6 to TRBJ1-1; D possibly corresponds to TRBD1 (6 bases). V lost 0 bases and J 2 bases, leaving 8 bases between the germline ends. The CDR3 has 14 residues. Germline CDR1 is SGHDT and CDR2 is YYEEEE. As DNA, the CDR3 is TGTGCCAGCAGCTTGGGGGACATCAACACTGAAGCTTTCTTT. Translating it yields CASSLGDINTEAFF.

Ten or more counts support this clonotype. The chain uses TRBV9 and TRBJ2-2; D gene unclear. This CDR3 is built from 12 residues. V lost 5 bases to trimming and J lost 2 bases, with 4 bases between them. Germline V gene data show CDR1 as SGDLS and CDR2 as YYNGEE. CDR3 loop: CASRDNTGELFF. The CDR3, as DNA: TGTGCCAGCAGGGACAACACCGGGGAGCTGTTTTTT.

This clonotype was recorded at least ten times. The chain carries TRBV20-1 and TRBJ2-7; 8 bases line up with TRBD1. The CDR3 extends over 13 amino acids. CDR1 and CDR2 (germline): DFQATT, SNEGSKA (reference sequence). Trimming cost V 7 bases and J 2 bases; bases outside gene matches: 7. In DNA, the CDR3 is TGCAGTGGGGAGACAGGGGACACCTACGAGCAGTACTTC. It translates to CSGETGDTYEQYF.

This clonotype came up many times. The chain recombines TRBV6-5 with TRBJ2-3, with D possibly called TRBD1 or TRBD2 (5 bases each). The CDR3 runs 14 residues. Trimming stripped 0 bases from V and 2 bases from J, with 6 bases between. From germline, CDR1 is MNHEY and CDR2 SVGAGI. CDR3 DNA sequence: TGTGCCAGCAGTTACTCGGGGGTCACAGATACGCAGTATTTT. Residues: CASSYSGVTDTQYF.

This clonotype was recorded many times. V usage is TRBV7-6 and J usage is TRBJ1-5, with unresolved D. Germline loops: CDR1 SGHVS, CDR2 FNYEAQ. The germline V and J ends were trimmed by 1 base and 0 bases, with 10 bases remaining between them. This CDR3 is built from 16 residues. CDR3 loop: CASSLEGGSSNQPQHF. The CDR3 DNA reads TGTGCCAGCAGCTTAGAGGGAGGATCTAGCAATCAGCCCCAGCATTTT.